This T cell receptor (beta chain) was retrieved from a study of human T cells and chemical hapten exposure. Overall study context: Throughout the approximately 25-week study, diphenylcyclopropenone was applied weekly to the patients' scalps.

Described time point: patch test 2, 6 weeks after DPC sensitization. Treatment noted: therapeutic diphenylcyclopropenone sensitization with weekly scalp DPC. Blood sampling occurred before each patch-test application. This clonotype was detected ten times or more. Per germline, CDR1 SEHNR and CDR2 FQNEAQ (reference sequence). The CDR3 extends over 13 amino acids. The V end was cut by 5 bases, the J end by 8 bases, with 15 bases between. TCRdb recomputed calls from the RACE reads with MiXCR, one row per CDR3 protein. The sample contains some 90,000 distinct CDR3 sequences, more than 9.5% of which appear only once.

The receptor's source is a woman in her thirties or forties with alopecia areata. Some clones in this sample may be carry-over from other donors' samples. The material sequenced was whole blood, taken in connection with sensitization to the hapten diphenylcyclopropenone (DPC). The J gene is TRBJ1-2, the V gene TRBV7-9; no definite D call. CDR3 DNA sequence: TGTGCCAGCAGCGCCACAGAGACTTACGGCTACACCTTC. Protein sequence: CASSATETYGYTF.